This TCR beta chain was obtained from a study of Ad26.COV2.S vaccination and SARS-CoV-2 variants. Note on this clone: Its specificity is unknown.

The study, taken as a whole, reports: Reported post-vaccination CD8+ and CD4+ T cell responses to spike showed substantial breadth. Total T cell responses, in the TCR breadth and depth analyses, may have been underestimated. Vaccine recipients had higher spike-specific TCR breadth than placebo recipients.

Treatment given: 19 received Ad26.COV2.S at low or high dose, single or two shots; about 5 received placebo; per-sample allocation not given. On day 63 after the first injection, vaccine and placebo recipients gave samples. Sequenced by immunoSEQ multiplex PCR; TCRdb stores in-frame clones only, minus some. The sample records about 680,000 clones, 80% to 90% being singletons. Sequencing used peripheral blood, obtained in a trial of Ad26.COV2.S vaccine versus placebo. The clonotype comes from a person aged 18-60 years who received the Ad26.COV2.S COVID-19 vaccine or a placebo.

For the CDR3, the DNA is TGTGCCAGCATGCGGGAGAACAATCAGCCCCAGCATTTT. This sequence encodes CASMRENNQPQHF. The chain is built from TRBV2 and TRBJ1-5; unclear D gene. Germline assignment: CDR1 SNHLY and CDR2 FYNNEI. V lost 7 bases to trimming and J lost 3 bases, with 10 bases between them. This CDR3 contains 13 residues.